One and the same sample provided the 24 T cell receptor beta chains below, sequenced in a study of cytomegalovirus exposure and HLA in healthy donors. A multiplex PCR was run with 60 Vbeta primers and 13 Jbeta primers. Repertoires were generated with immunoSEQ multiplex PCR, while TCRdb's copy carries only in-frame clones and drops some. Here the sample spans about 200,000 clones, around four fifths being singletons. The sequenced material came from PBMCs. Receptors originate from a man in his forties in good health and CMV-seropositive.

Here the CDR3 reads CSLTRLAGFGSNEQFF. The DNA for the CDR3 is TGCAGTCTCACCCGGCTAGCGGGATTTGGGTCCAATGAGCAGTTCTTC. This chain uses TRBV29-1 with TRBJ2-1, with 9 bases lining up with TRBD2. The V gene's germline CDR1 is SQVTM and CDR2 ANQGSEA. The CDR3 is 16 amino acids.

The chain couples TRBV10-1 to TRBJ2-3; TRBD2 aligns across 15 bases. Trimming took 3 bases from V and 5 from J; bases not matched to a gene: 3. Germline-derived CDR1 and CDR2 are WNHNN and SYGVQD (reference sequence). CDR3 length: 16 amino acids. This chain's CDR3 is CASSDQGLAGGDTQYF. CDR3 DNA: TGCGCCAGCAGTGACCAGGGACTAGCGGGAGGAGATACGCAGTATTTT.

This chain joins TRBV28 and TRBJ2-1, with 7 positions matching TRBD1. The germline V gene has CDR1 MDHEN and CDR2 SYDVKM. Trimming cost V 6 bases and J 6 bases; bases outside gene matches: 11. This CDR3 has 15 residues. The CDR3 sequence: CASSSAGTALNEQFF. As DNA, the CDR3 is TGTGCCAGCAGCTCCGCCGGGACAGCACTCAATGAGCAGTTCTTC.

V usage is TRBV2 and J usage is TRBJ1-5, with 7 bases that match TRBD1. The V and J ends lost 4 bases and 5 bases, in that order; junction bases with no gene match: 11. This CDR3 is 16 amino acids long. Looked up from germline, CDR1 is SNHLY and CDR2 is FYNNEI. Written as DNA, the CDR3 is TGTGCCAGCAGTGTAGGAGGGGGCTGGGAGGATCAGCCCCAGCATTTT. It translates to CASSVGGGWEDQPQHF.

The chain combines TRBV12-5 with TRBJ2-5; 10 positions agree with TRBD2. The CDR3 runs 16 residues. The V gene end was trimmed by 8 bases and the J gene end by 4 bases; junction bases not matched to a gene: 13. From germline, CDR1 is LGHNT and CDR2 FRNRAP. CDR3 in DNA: TGTGCTAGTCCACTAGCGGGAACCCCCTCTGGAGAGACCCAGTACTTC. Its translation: CASPLAGTPSGETQYF.

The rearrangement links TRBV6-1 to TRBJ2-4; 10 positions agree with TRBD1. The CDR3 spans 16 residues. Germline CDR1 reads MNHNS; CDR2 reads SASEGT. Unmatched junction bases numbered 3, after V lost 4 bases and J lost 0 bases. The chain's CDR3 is CASSGDRGLAKNIQYF. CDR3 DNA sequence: TGTGCCAGCAGTGGGGACAGGGGCTTAGCCAAAAACATTCAGTACTTC.

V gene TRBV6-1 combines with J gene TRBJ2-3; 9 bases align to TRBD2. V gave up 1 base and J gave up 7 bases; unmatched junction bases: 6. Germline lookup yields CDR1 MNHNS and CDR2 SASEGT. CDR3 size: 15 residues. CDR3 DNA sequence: TGTGCCAGCAGTGAAGGGCCTAGCGGGGTCAATACGCAGTATTTT. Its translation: CASSEGPSGVNTQYF.

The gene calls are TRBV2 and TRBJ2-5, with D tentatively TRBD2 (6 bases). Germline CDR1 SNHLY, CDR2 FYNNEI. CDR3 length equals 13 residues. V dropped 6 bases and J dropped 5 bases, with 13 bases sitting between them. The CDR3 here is CASRRDLLETQYF. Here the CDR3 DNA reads TGTGCCAGCAGACGGGACTTATTGGAGACCCAGTACTTC.

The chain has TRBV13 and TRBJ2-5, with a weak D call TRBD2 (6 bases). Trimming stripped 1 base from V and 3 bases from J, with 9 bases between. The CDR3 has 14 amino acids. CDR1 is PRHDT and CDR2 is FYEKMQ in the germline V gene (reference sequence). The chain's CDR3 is CASSLVGGKETQYF. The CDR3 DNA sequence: TGTGCCAGCAGCTTAGTGGGGGGAAAAGAGACCCAGTACTTC.

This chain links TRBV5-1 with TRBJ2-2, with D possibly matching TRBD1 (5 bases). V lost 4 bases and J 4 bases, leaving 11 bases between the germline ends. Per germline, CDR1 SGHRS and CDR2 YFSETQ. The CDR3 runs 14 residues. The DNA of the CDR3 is TGCGCCAGCAGCAGTGACAGATCCACCGGGGAGCTGTTTTTT. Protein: CASSSDRSTGELFF. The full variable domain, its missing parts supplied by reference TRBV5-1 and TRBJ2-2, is KAGVTQTPRYLIKTRGQQVTLSCSPISGHRSVSWYQQTPGQGLQFLFEYFSETQRNKGNFPGRFSGRQFSNSRSEMNVSTLELGDSALYLCASSSDRSTGELFFGEGSRLTVL.

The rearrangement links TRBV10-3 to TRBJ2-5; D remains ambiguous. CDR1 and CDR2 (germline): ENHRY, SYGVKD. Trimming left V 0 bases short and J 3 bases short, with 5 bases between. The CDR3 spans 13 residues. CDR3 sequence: CAISESGEETQYF. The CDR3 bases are TGTGCCATCAGTGAGTCGGGCGAAGAGACCCAGTACTTC.

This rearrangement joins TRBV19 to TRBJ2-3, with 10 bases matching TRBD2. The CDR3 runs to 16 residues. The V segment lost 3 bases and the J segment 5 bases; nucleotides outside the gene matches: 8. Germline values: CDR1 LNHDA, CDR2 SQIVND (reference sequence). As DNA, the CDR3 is TGTGCCAGTAGTATGGGCCTAGCGGGAGAAGGAGATACGCAGTATTTT. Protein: CASSMGLAGEGDTQYF.

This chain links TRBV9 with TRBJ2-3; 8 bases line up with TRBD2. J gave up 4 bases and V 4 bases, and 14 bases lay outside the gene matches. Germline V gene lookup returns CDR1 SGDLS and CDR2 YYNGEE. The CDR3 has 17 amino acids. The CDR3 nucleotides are TGTGCCAGCAGCTCCCTACGAGTCGGGAGGGGATCAGATACGCAGTATTTT. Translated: CASSSLRVGRGSDTQYF.

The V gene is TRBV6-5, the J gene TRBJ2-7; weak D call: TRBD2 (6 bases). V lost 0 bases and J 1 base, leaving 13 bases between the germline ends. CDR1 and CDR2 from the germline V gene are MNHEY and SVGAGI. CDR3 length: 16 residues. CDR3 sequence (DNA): TGTGCCAGCAGTTACTCTAGCGGCCAGAGGTCCTACGAGCAGTACTTC. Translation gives CASSYSSGQRSYEQYF.

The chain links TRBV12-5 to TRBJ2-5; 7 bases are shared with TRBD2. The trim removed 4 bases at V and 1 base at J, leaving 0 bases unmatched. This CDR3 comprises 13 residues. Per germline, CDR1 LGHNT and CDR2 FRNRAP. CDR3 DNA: TGTGCTAGTGGTTCTAGCGGCCAAGAGACCCAGTACTTC. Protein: CASGSSGQETQYF.

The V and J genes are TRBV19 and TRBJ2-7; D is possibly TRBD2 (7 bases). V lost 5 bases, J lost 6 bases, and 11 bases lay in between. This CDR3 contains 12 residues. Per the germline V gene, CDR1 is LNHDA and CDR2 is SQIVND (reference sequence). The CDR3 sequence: CASSYGGREQYF. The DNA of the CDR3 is TGTGCCAGTAGTTACGGGGGGCGCGAGCAGTACTTC.

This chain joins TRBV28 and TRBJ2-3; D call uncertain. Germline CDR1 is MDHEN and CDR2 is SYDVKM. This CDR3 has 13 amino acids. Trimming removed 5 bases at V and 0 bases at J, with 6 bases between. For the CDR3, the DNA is TGTGCCAGCAGTCCTATGAGCACAGATACGCAGTATTTT. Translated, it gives CASSPMSTDTQYF.

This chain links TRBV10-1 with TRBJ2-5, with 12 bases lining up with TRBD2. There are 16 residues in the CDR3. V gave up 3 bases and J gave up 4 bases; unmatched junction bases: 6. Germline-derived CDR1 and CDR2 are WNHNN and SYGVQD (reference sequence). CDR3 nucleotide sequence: TGCGCCAGCAGTGAAGCTAGCGGGAGGGCTGGAGAGACCCAGTACTTC. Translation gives CASSEASGRAGETQYF.

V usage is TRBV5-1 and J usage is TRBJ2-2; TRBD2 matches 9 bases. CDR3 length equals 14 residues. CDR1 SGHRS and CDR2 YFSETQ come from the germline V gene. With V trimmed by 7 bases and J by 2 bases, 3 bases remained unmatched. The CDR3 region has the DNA TGCGCCAGCGGACTAGCGATAAACACCGGGGAGCTGTTTTTT. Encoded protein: CASGLAINTGELFF.

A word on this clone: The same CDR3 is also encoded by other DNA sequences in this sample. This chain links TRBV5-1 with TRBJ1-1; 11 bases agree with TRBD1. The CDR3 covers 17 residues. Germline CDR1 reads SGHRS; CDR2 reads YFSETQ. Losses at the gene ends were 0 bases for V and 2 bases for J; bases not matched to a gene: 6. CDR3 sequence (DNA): TGCGCCAGCAGCTTGGGCGGACAGGGGGCCGCTAACACTGAAGCTTTCTTT. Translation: CASSLGGQGAANTEAFF. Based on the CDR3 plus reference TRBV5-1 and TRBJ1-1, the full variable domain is KAGVTQTPRYLIKTRGQQVTLSCSPISGHRSVSWYQQTPGQGLQFLFEYFSETQRNKGNFPGRFSGRQFSNSRSEMNVSTLELGDSALYLCASSLGGQGAANTEAFFGQGTRLTVV.

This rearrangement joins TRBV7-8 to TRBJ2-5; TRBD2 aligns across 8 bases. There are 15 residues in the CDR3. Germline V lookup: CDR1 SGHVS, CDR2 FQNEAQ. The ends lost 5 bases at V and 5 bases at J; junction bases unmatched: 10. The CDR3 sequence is CASSPIAGPRETQYF. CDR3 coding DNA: TGTGCCAGCAGCCCGATAGCGGGACCTAGGGAGACCCAGTACTTC.

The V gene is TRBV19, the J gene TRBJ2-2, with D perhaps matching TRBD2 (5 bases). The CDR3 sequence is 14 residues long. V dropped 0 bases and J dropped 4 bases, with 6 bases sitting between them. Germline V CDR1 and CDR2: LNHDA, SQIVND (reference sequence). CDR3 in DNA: TGTGCCAGTAGTATAGATCTAGCCACCGGGGAGCTGTTTTTT. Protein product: CASSIDLATGELFF. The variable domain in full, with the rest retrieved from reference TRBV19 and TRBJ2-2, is DGGITQSPKYLFRKEGQNVTLSCEQNLNHDAMYWYRQDPGQGLRLIYYSQIVNDFQKGDIAEGYSVSREKKESFPLTVTSAQKNPTAFYLCASSIDLATGELFFGEGSRLTVL.

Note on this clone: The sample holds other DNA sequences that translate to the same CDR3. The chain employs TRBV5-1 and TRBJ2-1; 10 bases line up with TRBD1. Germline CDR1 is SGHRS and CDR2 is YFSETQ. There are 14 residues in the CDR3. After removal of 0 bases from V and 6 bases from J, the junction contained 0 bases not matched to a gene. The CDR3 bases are TGCGCCAGCAGCTTGGGGACAGGGGGCAATGAGCAGTTCTTC. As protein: CASSLGTGGNEQFF.

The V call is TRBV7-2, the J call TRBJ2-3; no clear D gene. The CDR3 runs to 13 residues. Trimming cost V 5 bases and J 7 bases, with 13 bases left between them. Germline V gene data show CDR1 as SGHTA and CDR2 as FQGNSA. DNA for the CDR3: TGTGCCAGCAGCCCCCTGAGACAAAATACGCAGTATTTT. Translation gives CASSPLRQNTQYF.